The rows below give T cell receptor beta chains drawn from one sample of a study of shared T cell receptors in the human thymus. Sequencing was performed with immunoSEQ multiplex PCR; in TCRdb, only in-frame clones are kept and a portion is missing. The table shows more than 550,000 clones, with 80% to 90% occurring only once. This sample was also put to use in a study of human thymus T cells.

The material sequenced was thymocytes. The receptors come from a girl under three years old with a congenital heart defect. The CDR3 runs from the conserved cysteine through the conserved F or W. D genes are given only for firm matches. Rows may omit the clone size; those that give it use once, few, many or a size class.

V gene	clone size	J gene	D gene	CDR3 protein	CDR3 DNA
TRBV19	NA	TRBJ2-7	TRBD1	CASSGQGKRYEQYF	TGTGCCAGTAGTGGACAGGGGAAGCGTTACGAGCAGTACTTC
TRBV2	NA	TRBJ1-2	TRBD1	CASRRGRGSDGYTF	TGTGCCAGCAGAAGGGGCAGGGGGTCGGATGGCTACACCTTC
TRBV28	NA	TRBJ2-7	TRBD1	CASTVPSVTGTDYEQYF	TGTGCCAGCACGGTTCCTTCGGTTACGGGGACAGATTACGAGCAGTACTTC
TRBV5-6	NA	TRBJ1-5	NA	CASSLASSGLSNQPQHF	TGTGCCAGCAGCTTGGCGTCCTCAGGGTTAAGCAATCAGCCCCAGCATTTT
TRBV6-7	once	TRBJ1-1	NA	CASSYSITTLNTEAFF	TGTGCCAGCAGTTACTCGATCACCACTCTGAACACTGAAGCTTTCTTT
TRBV25-1	NA	TRBJ1-1	NA	CASSELQGRQSEAFF	TGTGCCAGCAGTGAACTACAGGGAAGGCAATCTGAAGCTTTCTTT
TRBV5-1	NA	TRBJ1-1	NA	CASSLDWASLGTEAFF	TGCGCCAGCAGCTTGGATTGGGCCTCCTTGGGCACTGAAGCTTTCTTT
TRBV29-1	few	TRBJ2-5	TRBD2	CSVDLGLAGHQETQYF	TGCAGCGTGGATCTGGGACTAGCGGGACACCAAGAGACCCAGTACTTC
TRBV7-9	NA	TRBJ1-5	NA	CASSGNGTPNQPQHF	TGTGCCAGCAGCGGAAACGGGACACCAAATCAGCCCCAGCATTTT
TRBV5-5	NA	TRBJ1-5	NA	CASRPPGHSVPNQPQHF	TGTGCCAGCAGGCCCCCGGGACACTCAGTACCCAATCAGCCCCAGCATTTT
TRBV7-2	NA	TRBJ2-2	TRBD1	CARPGQEPDLNTGELFF	TGTGCCAGACCGGGACAGGAACCCGATTTGAACACCGGGGAGCTGTTTTTT